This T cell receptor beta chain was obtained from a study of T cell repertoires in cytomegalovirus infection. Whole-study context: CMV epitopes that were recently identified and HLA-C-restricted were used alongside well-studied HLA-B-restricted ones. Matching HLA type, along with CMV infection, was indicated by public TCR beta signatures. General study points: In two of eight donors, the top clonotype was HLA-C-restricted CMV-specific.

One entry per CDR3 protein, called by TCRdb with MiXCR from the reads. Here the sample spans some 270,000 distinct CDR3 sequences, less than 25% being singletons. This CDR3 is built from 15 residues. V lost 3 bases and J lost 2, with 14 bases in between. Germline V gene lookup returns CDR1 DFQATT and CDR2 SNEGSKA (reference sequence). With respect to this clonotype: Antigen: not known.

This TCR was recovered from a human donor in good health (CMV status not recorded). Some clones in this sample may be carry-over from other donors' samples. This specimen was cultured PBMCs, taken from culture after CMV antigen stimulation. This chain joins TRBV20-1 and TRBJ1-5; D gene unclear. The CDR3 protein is CSASFPGWGNQPQHF. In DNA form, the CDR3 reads TGCAGTGCTAGTTTCCCGGGATGGGGCAATCAGCCCCAGCATTTT.